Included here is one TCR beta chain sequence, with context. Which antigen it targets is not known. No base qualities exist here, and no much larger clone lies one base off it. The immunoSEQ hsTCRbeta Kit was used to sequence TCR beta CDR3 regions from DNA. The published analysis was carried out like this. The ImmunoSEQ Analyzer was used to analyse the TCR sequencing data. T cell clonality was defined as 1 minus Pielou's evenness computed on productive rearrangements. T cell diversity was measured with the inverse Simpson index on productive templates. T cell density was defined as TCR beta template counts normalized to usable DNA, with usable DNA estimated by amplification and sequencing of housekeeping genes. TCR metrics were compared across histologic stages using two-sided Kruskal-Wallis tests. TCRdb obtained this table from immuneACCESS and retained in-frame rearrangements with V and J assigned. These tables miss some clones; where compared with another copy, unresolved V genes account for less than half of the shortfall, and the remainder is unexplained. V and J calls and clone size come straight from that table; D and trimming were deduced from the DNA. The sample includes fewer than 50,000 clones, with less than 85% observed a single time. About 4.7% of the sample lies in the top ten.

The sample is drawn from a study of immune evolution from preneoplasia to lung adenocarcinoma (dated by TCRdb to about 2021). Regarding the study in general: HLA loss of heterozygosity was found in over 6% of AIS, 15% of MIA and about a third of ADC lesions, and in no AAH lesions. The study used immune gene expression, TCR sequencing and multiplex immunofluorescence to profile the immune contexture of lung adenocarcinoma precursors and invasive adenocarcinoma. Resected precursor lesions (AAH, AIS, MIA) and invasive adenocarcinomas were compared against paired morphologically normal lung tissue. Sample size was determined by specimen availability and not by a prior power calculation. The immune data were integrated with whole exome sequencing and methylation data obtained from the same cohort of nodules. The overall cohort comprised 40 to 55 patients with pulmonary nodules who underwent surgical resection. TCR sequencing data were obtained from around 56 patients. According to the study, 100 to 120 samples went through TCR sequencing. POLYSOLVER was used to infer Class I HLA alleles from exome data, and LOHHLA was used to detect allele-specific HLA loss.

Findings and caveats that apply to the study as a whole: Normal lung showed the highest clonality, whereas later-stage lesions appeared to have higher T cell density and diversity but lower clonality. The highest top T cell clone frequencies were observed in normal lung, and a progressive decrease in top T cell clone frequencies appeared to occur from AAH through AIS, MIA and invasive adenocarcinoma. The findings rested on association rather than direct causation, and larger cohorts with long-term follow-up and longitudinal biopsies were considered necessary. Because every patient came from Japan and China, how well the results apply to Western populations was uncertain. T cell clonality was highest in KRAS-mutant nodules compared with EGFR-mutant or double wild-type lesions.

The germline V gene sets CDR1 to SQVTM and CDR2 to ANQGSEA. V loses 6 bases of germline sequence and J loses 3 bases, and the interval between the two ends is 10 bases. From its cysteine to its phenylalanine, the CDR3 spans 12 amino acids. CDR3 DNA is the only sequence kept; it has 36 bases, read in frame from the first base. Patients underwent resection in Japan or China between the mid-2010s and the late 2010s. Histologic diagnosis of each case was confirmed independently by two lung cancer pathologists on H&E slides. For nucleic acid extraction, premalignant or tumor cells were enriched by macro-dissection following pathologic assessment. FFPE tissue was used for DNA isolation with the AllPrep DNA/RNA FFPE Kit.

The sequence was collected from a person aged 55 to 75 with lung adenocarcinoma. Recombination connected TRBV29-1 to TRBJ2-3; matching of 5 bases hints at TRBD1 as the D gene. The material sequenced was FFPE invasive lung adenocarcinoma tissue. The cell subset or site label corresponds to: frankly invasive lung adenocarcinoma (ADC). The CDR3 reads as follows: CSVDKGTDTQYF. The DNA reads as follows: TGCAGCGTAGACAAGGGGACAGATACGCAGTATTTT.